The subject of this entry is one T cell receptor (beta chain). The data originate from a study of type 1 and type 2 diabetes patients. Study overall: The cohort mixed type 1 diabetes, type 2 diabetes and nondiabetic donors.

CDR1 and CDR2 from the germline V gene are SNHLY and FYNNEI. V lost 8 bases and J lost 5, with 10 bases in between. CDR3 length: 11 amino acids. Genomic DNA was the PCR template. The TCR beta CDR3 region was amplified using 30 forward and 13 reverse primers. Using its own MiXCR run on the multiplex PCR reads, TCRdb lists one record per CDR3 protein. This table has 280,000 or so distinct CDR3 sequences, around 47% appearing once. The chain links TRBV2 to TRBJ2-7, with TRBD2 as a possible D gene (6 bases). Sequences were obtained from peripheral blood mononuclear cells (PBMCs). The sequence was obtained from a man between 18 and 29 years old with type 2 diabetes. The CDR3 loop is CASRGGDEQYF. CDR3 DNA: TGTGCCAGCCGGGGAGGCGACGAGCAGTACTTC.